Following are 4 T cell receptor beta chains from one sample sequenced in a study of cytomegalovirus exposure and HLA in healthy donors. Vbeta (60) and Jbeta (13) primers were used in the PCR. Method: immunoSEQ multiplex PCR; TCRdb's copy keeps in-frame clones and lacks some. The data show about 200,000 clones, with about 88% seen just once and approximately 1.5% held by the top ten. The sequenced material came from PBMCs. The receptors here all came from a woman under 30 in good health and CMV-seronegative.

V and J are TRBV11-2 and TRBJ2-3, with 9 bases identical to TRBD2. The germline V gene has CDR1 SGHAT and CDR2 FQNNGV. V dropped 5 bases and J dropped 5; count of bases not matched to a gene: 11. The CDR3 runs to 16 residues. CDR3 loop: CASSLRAGGLGDTQYF. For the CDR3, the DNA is TGTGCCAGCAGCCTCCGAGCGGGGGGCCTCGGAGATACGCAGTATTTT.

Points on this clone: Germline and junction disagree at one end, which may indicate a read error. The CDR3 is CASSLAPRATTSVSW. As DNA, the CDR3 is TGTGCCAGCAGCTTAGCCCCGAGGGCTACAACGTCAGTCTCGTGG. The gene calls are TRBV7-2 and TRBJ1-1, with unresolved D. Germline lookup yields CDR1 SGHTA and CDR2 FQGNSA. The CDR3 extends over 15 amino acids.

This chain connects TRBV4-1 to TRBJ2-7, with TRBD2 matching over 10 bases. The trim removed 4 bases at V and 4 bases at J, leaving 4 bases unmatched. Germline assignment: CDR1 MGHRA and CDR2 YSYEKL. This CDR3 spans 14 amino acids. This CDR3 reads CASSPTSGPYEQYF. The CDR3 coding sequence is TGCGCCAGCAGCCCGACTAGCGGGCCTTACGAGCAGTACTTC.

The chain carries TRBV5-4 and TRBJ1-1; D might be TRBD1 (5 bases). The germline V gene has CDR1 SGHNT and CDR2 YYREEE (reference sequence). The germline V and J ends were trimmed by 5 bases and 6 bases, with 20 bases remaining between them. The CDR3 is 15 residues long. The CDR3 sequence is CASRRLDSSGAEAFF. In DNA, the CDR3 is TGTGCCAGCAGGCGTCTTGACTCCTCGGGGGCTGAAGCTTTCTTT.